The 21 T cell receptor beta chains presented below share a single source sample, sequenced in a study of T cell changes during pregnancy in multiple sclerosis. Repertoires were generated with immunoSEQ multiplex PCR, while TCRdb's copy carries only in-frame clones and drops some. The table records some 110,000 clones, 90% to 95% of them present only once. Sequenced material: peripheral blood, taken in the third trimester of pregnancy. The receptor set was obtained from a female donor with multiple sclerosis, enrolled in a pregnancy study.

The chain has TRBV19 and TRBJ2-1; 9 bases are a match to TRBD2. CDR1 LNHDA and CDR2 SQIVND come from the germline V gene (reference sequence). This CDR3 region has 15 residues. J was trimmed by 5 bases and V by 8 bases; bases with no gene match: 10. CDR3 region: CASRSNAGGNNEQFF. Written as DNA, the CDR3 is TGTGCCAGTCGTTCTAACGCGGGAGGGAACAATGAGCAGTTCTTC.

CDR3: CASSGPGQGSQPQHF. The CDR3 DNA reads TGTGCCAGCAGTGGACCGGGACAGGGTAGTCAGCCCCAGCATTTT. The rearrangement joins TRBV7-9 to TRBJ1-5, with TRBD1 matching over 9 bases. The CDR3 extends over 15 amino acids. With 6 bases clipped from V and 6 bases from J, the junction kept 9 bases outside the gene matches. Germline CDR1 SEHNR, CDR2 FQNEAQ (reference sequence).

The chain carries TRBV5-1 and TRBJ1-1, with 7 positions matching TRBD1. The CDR3 is 14 residues long. The trim removed 2 bases at V and 5 bases at J, leaving 6 bases unmatched. Germline CDR1 and CDR2: SGHRS and YFSETQ. The CDR3 is CASSLGGARTEAFF. The CDR3 nucleotides are TGCGCCAGCAGCTTAGGGGGCGCGAGGACTGAAGCTTTCTTT.

V gene TRBV5-1 combines with J gene TRBJ2-7; D call uncertain. CDR3 length equals 15 residues. Germline CDR1 reads SGHRS; CDR2 reads YFSETQ. Trimming pared 3 bases from V and 7 bases from J, leaving 20 bases between. The CDR3 bases are TGCGCCAGCAGCTCTGAGCGCATTTTTAACCGGGAGCAGTACTTC. Translating it yields CASSSERIFNREQYF.

The CDR3 nucleotides are TGTGCCAGCAGCCAAGATTTACAGGGAGATTCACCCCTCCACTTT. This codes for CASSQDLQGDSPLHF. This chain joins TRBV4-2 and TRBJ1-6, with TRBD1 as a possible D gene (6 bases). Trimming cost V 0 bases and J 8 bases, with 11 bases left between them. Germline lookup yields CDR1 LGHNA and CDR2 YNFKEQ. The length of the CDR3 is 15 residues.

The rearrangement uses TRBV7-2 and TRBJ1-1; D is ambiguous. The CDR3 has 14 residues. Germline lookup yields CDR1 SGHTA and CDR2 FQGNSA. V was shortened by 6 bases and J by 1 base, with 12 bases between the two germline ends. The DNA for the CDR3 is TGTGCCAGCAGTCGGGAGGTGTGGAACACTGAAGCTTTCTTT. It codes for CASSREVWNTEAFF.

This clone was seen more than once but under ten times. The chain has TRBV10-1 and TRBJ2-7; D gene uncertain. The germline V and J ends were trimmed by 3 bases and 3 bases, with 9 bases remaining between them. Germline V gene data show CDR1 as WNHNN and CDR2 as SYGVQD (reference sequence). The CDR3 extends over 13 amino acids. The CDR3, as DNA: TGCGCCAGCAGTGATCCGCCCTACTACGAGCAGTACTTC. Translating gives CASSDPPYYEQYF.

This clone was detected once. Other DNA variants within this sample encode the same CDR3. The CDR3 DNA sequence: TGTGCCAGCAGCGTAGGAGGGACTGGGGCCAACGTCCTGACTTTC. Residues: CASSVGGTGANVLTF. V is TRBV9 and J is TRBJ2-6; tentatively, D is TRBD2 (5 bases). Looked up from germline, CDR1 is SGDLS and CDR2 is YYNGEE. The CDR3 spans 15 residues. V dropped 0 bases and J dropped 2 bases, with 6 bases sitting between them.

The J gene is TRBJ2-3, the V gene TRBV11-2; 9 bases are a match to TRBD2. The junction had 6 bases not matched to a gene; V was cut back by 0 bases and J by 5 bases. CDR1 SGHAT and CDR2 FQNNGV come from the germline V gene. CDR3 length: 16 amino acids. CDR3 amino acids: CASSLEGAGGEDTQYF. In DNA form, the CDR3 reads TGTGCCAGCAGCTTAGAGGGAGCGGGAGGAGAAGATACGCAGTATTTT. Using reference TRBV11-2 and TRBJ2-3 for the parts outside the CDR3, the full variable domain is EAGVAQSPRYKIIEKRQSVAFWCNPISGHATLYWYQQILGQGPKLLIQFQNNGVVDDSQLPKDRFSAERLKGVDSTLKIQPAKLEDSAVYLCASSLEGAGGEDTQYFGPGTRLTVL.

The chain links TRBV28 to TRBJ2-3, with 9 bases lining up with TRBD2. V trimming: 4 bases; J trimming: 5 bases; junction bases outside the gene matches: 19. Germline lookup yields CDR1 MDHEN and CDR2 SYDVKM. The CDR3 is 19 residues long. The chain's CDR3 is CASSSARPRLAVPKDTQYF. In DNA form, the CDR3 reads TGTGCCAGCAGTTCCGCCCGCCCTCGACTAGCGGTCCCAAAAGATACGCAGTATTTT. Filled out from reference TRBV28 and TRBJ2-3, the complete variable domain reads DVKVTQSSRYLVKRTGEKVFLECVQDMDHENMFWYRQDPGLGLRLIYFSYDVKMKEKGDIPEGYSVSREKKERFSLILESASTNQTSMYLCASSSARPRLAVPKDTQYFGPGTRLTVL.

The chain employs TRBV5-5 and TRBJ1-2, with D possibly TRBD1 on 5 matching bases. Germline V lookup: CDR1 SGHKS, CDR2 YYEKEE (reference sequence). Trimming shortened V by 3 bases and J by 8 bases, and 14 bases separated the two germline ends. There are 13 residues in the CDR3. The CDR3 reads CASSYGTEGGYTF. The CDR3 nucleotides read TGTGCCAGCAGCTATGGGACGGAGGGCGGCTACACCTTC.

This clone was recorded a few times. The rearrangement joins TRBV5-1 to TRBJ2-1, with TRBD1 matching 8 bases. The V gene's germline CDR1 is SGHRS and CDR2 YFSETQ. This CDR3 region has 13 residues. V was clipped by 3 bases and J by 7 bases; unmatched bases: 3. For the CDR3, the DNA is TGCGCCAGCAGCTCTAACAGGGGGAATGAGCAGTTCTTC. As protein: CASSSNRGNEQFF.

This chain connects TRBV5-1 to TRBJ1-6, with D possibly being TRBD1 (5 bases). The germline CDR1 and CDR2 sequences are SGHRS and YFSETQ. With 5 bases removed from V and 10 bases from J, the gap between germline ends came to 16 bases. The CDR3 covers 14 residues. The CDR3 coding sequence is TGCGCCAGCAGTGTGGGAGGGGTCTCCTCACCCCTCCACTTT. Its protein is CASSVGGVSSPLHF.

The V call is TRBV30, the J call TRBJ2-5, with TRBD1 matching over 8 bases. V was clipped by 2 bases and J by 5 bases; unmatched bases: 4. This CDR3 region has 13 residues. The V gene's germline CDR1 is GTSNPN and CDR2 SVGIG (reference sequence). DNA for the CDR3: TGTGCCTGGAGTACAGGGGGTCGGGAGACCCAGTACTTC. It codes for CAWSTGGRETQYF.

The chain employs TRBV2 and TRBJ1-1, with a tentative D call TRBD1 (5 bases). This CDR3 has 13 amino acids. Germline-derived CDR1 and CDR2 are SNHLY and FYNNEI. Trimming stripped 5 bases from V and 4 bases from J, with 11 bases between. CDR3 residues: CASSRREGTEAFF. CDR3 sequence (DNA): TGTGCCAGCAGTCGCAGGGAGGGCACTGAAGCTTTCTTT.

V gene TRBV7-2 combines with J gene TRBJ2-1; 13 positions match TRBD2. J lost 13 bases, V lost 5 bases, and 5 bases had no gene match. Germline V lookup: CDR1 SGHTA, CDR2 FQGNSA. The length of the CDR3 is 13 residues. CDR3 DNA: TGTGCCAGCAGCGCTAGGACTAGCGGGAGCCAGTTCTTC. Residues: CASSARTSGSQFF.

The chain has TRBV9 and TRBJ2-7; D might be TRBD1 (6 bases). This CDR3 has 15 amino acids. Germline CDR1 and CDR2: SGDLS and YYNGEE. Trimming shortened V by 0 bases and J by 0 bases, and 10 bases separated the two germline ends. The CDR3 is CASSVGVRGSYEQYF. The CDR3 DNA follows: TGTGCCAGCAGCGTAGGTGTCAGGGGCTCCTACGAGCAGTACTTC.

In DNA, the CDR3 is TGTGCCATCAGTCCACAGGGTCCGGATTCACCCCTCCACTTT. This translates into CAISPQGPDSPLHF. The rearrangement joins TRBV10-3 to TRBJ1-6, with D perhaps matching TRBD1 (6 bases). The CDR3 sequence is 14 residues long. The ends were cut back, 5 bases at V and 8 bases at J, with 13 bases in the middle. Germline V gives CDR1 ENHRY, CDR2 SYGVKD.

CDR3 protein: CASISDKTYEQYF. The CDR3 DNA follows: TGCGCCAGCATCTCGGACAAGACCTACGAGCAGTACTTC. The rearrangement links TRBV10-2 to TRBJ2-7; TRBD1 is a possible D gene (5 bases). CDR3 length: 13 residues. Trimming removed 7 bases from V and 2 bases from J, with 12 bases in between. Per the germline V gene, CDR1 is WSHSY and CDR2 is SAAADI.

V and J are TRBV7-9 and TRBJ2-7, with D unclear. The CDR3 is 12 amino acids. Trimming stripped 5 bases from V and 3 bases from J, with 8 bases between. In germline, CDR1 is SEHNR, CDR2 FQNEAQ (reference sequence). DNA for the CDR3: TGTGCCAGCAGCCAGGCGAGCTACGAGCAGTACTTC. This codes for CASSQASYEQYF.

The rearrangement joins TRBV29-1 to TRBJ2-1; 12 bases agree with TRBD2. Germline loops: CDR1 SQVTM, CDR2 ANQGSEA. The CDR3 sequence is 14 residues long. V shed 7 bases and J 6 bases; nucleotides not matched to a gene: 7. CDR3 DNA sequence: TGCAGCGGCCGACTAGCGGGAGTTTCCAATGAGCAGTTCTTC. This translates into CSGRLAGVSNEQFF.